One T cell receptor beta chain is described in this entry. The antigen remains unidentified. V lost 1 base to trimming and J lost 0 bases; unmatched junction nucleotides: 14. The CDR3 runs to 20 residues. CDR1 is LGHNT, CDR2 FRNRAP, per germline. This sample was taken from a study of shared clonotypes between healthy human individuals. Overall study findings and caveats: The study found roughly 5.3% of naive CD4 clonotypes shared across four donors.

The assay was carried out at the deep level. Sequencing was performed with immunoSEQ multiplex PCR; in TCRdb, only in-frame clones are kept and a portion is missing. The top ten clones hold approximately 0.06% of a sample with roughly 500,000 clones, more than 95% of them seen once. The genes are TRBV12-5 and TRBJ1-5; TRBD1 agrees at 8 bases. The sequence was obtained from a woman in her 30s in good health. The sample taken for sequencing was naive CD4+ T cells sorted from blood. Subset in this sample: CD45RA+ positively selected. Here the CDR3 DNA reads TGTGCTAGTGGTTTGGGACAGGGGATGGTTAATATTTATAGCAATCAGCCCCAGCATTTT. It specifies CASGLGQGMVNIYSNQPQHF.